This T cell receptor beta chain derives from a study of T cells in Graves' hyperthyroidism and ophthalmopathy. Study-level results: Ophthalmopathy onset followed model prediction by a median roughly 6 months.

Patients having uncontrolled infection, another autoimmune disease, pregnancy or lactation were not included. The investigators amplified TCR beta CDR3 regions from RNA transcripts. HTBI primers were employed in a first-round RT-PCR of the TCR CDR3. TCRdb passed the multiplex PCR reads through MiXCR, listing each CDR3 protein once. The sample shows more than 500,000 distinct CDR3 sequences, 15% to 20% of them seen only once. In the case of this clonotype: Its antigen is undetermined.

The sequence derives from a woman under 40 with Graves' ophthalmopathy. Source material: blood.

The CDR3 nucleotides read TGCAGCGGGGGGACAGGGGGCTACGAGCAGTACTTC. It is translated as CSGGTGGYEQYF. V gene TRBV29-1 combines with J gene TRBJ2-7; 11 bases fit TRBD1. The CDR3 loop spans 12 amino acids. Germline CDR1 and CDR2: SQVTM and ANQGSEA. Trimming removed 7 bases from V and 3 bases from J; junction bases left unmatched: 2.